This T cell receptor (beta chain) was sequenced during a study of beta chain features in type 1 diabetes. Study results and caveats: Since sequencing was performed on cDNA, cells with high TCR expression could be over-represented.

This clone was detected once. The antigen is not known. Every bit of the isolated RNA underwent reverse transcription, so sequencing read expressed TCRB transcripts. Sequencing was performed with immunoSEQ multiplex PCR; in TCRdb, only in-frame clones are kept and a portion is missing. Of roughly 370,000 clones listed, approximately 15% are singletons. The CDR3 is made up of 15 amino acids. The V and J ends lost 0 bases and 6 bases respectively, with 15 bases between them. Germline CDR1 and CDR2: MNHEY and SMNVEV (reference sequence). Sequencing used naive CD4+ T cells from blood. The chain links TRBV27 to TRBJ2-7; TRBD1 might be the D (6 bases). This clonotype was obtained from a man under 40 in good health. CDR3 sequence reads: CASSLSWGRESEQYF. For the CDR3, the DNA is TGTGCCAGCAGTTTATCGTGGGGGCGCGAATCCGAGCAGTACTTC.